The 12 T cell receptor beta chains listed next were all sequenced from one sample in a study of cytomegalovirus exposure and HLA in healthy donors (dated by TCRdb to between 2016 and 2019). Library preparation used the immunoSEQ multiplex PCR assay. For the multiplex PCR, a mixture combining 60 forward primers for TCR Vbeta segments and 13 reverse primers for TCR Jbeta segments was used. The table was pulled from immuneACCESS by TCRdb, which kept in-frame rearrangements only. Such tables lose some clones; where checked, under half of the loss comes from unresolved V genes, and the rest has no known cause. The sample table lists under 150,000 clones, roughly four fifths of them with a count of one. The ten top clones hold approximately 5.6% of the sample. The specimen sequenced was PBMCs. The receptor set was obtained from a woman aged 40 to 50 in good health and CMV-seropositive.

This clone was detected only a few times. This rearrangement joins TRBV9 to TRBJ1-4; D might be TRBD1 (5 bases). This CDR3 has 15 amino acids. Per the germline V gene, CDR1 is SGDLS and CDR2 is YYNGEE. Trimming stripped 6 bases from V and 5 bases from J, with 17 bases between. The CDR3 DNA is TGTGCCAGCACCCCACGCGGGGGTTCCAATGAAAAACTGTTTTTT. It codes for CASTPRGGSNEKLFF. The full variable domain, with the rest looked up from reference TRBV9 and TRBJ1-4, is DSGVTQTPKHLITATGQRVTLRCSPRSGDLSVYWYQQSLDQGLQFLIQYYNGEERAKGNILERFSAQQFPDLHSELNLSSLELGDSALYFCASTPRGGSNEKLFFGSGTQLSVL.

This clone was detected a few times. The CDR3 reads CASLARISANVLTF. CDR3 nucleotide sequence: TGTGCCAGCCTCGCACGGATTAGCGCCAACGTCCTGACTTTC. The chain joins TRBV7-9 to TRBJ2-6; D is undetermined. Germline V lookup: CDR1 SEHNR, CDR2 FQNEAQ (reference sequence). The CDR3 is 14 amino acids. With 8 bases removed from V and 7 bases from J, the gap between germline ends came to 15 bases.

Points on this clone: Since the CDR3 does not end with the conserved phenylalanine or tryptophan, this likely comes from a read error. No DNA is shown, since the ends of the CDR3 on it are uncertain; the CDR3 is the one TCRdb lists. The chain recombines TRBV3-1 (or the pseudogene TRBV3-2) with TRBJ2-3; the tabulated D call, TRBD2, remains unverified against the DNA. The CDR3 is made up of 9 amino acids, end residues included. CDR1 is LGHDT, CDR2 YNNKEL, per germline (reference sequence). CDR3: CASSQGGGL.

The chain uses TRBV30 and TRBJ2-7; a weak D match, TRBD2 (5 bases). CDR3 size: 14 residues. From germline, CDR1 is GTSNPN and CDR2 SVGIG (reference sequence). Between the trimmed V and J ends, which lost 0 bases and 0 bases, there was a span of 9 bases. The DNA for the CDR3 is TGTGCCTGGAGTGTATCTAGCAACTCCTACGAGCAGTACTTC. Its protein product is CAWSVSSNSYEQYF.

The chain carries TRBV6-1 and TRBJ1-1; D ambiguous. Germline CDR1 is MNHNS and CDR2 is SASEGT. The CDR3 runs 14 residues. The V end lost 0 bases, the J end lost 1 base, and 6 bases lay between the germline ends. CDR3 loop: CASSEALGNTEAFF. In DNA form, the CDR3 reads TGTGCCAGCAGTGAAGCGCTAGGGAACACTGAAGCTTTCTTT.

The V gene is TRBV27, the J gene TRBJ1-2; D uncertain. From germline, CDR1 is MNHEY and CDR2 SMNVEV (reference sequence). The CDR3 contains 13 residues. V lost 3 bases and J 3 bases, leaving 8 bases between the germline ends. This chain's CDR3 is CASSFGEDYGYTF. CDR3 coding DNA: TGTGCCAGCAGTTTCGGTGAGGACTATGGCTACACCTTC.

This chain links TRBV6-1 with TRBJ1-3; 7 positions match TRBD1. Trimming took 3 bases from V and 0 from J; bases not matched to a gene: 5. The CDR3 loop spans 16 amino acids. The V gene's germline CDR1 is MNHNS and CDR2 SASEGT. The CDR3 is CASSETGSLSGNTIYF. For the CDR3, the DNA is TGTGCCAGCAGTGAGACAGGGAGCCTCTCTGGAAACACCATATATTTT.

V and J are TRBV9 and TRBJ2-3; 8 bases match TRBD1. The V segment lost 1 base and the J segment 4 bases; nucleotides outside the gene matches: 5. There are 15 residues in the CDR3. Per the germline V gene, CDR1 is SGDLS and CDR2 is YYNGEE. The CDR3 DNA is TGTGCCAGCAGCGTATCAGGGGGCCCGGCAGATACGCAGTATTTT. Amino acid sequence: CASSVSGGPADTQYF.

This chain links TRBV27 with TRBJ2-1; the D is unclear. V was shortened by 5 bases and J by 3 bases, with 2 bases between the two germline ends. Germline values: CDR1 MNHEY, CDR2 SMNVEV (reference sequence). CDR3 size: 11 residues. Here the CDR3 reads CASSHYNEQFF. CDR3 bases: TGTGCCAGCAGTCACTACAATGAGCAGTTCTTC.

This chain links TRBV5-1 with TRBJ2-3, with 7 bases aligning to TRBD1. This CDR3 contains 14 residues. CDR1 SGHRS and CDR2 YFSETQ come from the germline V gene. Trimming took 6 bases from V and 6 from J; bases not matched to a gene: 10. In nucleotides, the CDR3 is TGCGCCAGCAAACAGGGGTTGCCGGTGGATACGCAGTATTTT. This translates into CASKQGLPVDTQYF.

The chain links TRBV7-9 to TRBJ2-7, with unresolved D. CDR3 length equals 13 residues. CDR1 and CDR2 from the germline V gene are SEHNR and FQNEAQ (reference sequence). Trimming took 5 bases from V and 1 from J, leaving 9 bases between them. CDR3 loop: CASSPQVSYEQYF. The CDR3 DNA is TGTGCCAGCAGCCCGCAGGTTTCCTACGAGCAGTACTTC.

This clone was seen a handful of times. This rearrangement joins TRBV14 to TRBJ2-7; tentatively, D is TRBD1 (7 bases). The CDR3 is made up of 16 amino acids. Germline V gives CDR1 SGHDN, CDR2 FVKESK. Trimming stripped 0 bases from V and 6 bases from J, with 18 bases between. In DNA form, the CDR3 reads TGTGCCAGCAGCCAAGATCTGGGCAGGGGGGACTCCGAGCAGTACTTC. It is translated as CASSQDLGRGDSEQYF. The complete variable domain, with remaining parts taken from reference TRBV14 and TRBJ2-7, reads EAGVTQFPSHSVIEKGQTVTLRCDPISGHDNLYWYRRVMGKEIKFLLHFVKESKQDESGMPNNRFLAERTGGTYSTLKVQPAELEDSGVYFCASSQDLGRGDSEQYFGPGTRLTVT.